These 9 T cell receptor beta chains came from one sample sequenced in a study of metastatic and nonmetastatic thyroid tumors (TCRdb year 2020). The library was generated by PCR. The sequencing machine was an Illumina HiSeq 4000. TCRdb trimmed the raw reads at Q25, called clones with MiXCR and kept productive beta chains. The sample profile shows around 34,000 clones; around 20% of them were found once. In total, the top ten clones hold about 8% of the sample. Before undergoing thyroid surgery, none of the patients had been given any kind of treatment. Sequenced: blood. These receptors came from a female donor with papillary thyroid cancer or a benign thyroid nodule (not recorded which). Some clones in this sample may be carry-over from other donors' samples.

This clone was recorded many times. The CDR3 protein is CASSKGQGSNYGYTF. CDR3 bases: TGTGCCAGCAGCAAGGGACAGGGGTCTAACTATGGCTACACCTTC. The rearrangement joins TRBV9 to TRBJ1-2, with TRBD1 matching over 10 bases. CDR3 length: 15 residues. Germline trimming cut 4 bases from V and 0 bases from J; bases unmatched to any gene: 3. The germline CDR1 and CDR2 sequences are SGDLS and YYNGEE.

Relative to its sample, this clone is medium-sized (0.01 to 0.1%). This sequence joins TRBV20-1 and TRBJ2-1; maybe TRBD2 (6 bases). Germline CDR1 is DFQATT and CDR2 is SNEGSKA (reference sequence). The V end lost 1 base, the J end lost 0 bases, and 13 bases lay between the germline ends. The CDR3 sequence is 16 residues long. CDR3 sequence: CSARGRGGTSYNEQFF. The CDR3, as DNA: TGCAGTGCTAGAGGGAGAGGCGGGACCTCCTACAATGAGCAGTTCTTC.

This clone is categorized as medium-sized. The chain couples TRBV19 to TRBJ2-5; 7 nucleotides agree with TRBD1. The V and J ends lost 3 bases and 5 bases, in that order; junction bases with no gene match: 3. The CDR3 spans 13 residues. The germline CDR1 and CDR2 sequences are LNHDA and SQIVND (reference sequence). The CDR3: CASSIDRAETQYF. The CDR3 coding sequence is TGTGCCAGTAGTATTGACAGGGCGGAGACCCAGTACTTC.

This clone appeared many times. The genes are TRBV6-1 and TRBJ1-1; 10 bases agree with TRBD1. In germline, CDR1 is MNHNS, CDR2 SASEGT. V lost 3 bases, J lost 0 bases, and 10 bases stayed unmatched. The CDR3 is made up of 18 amino acids. CDR3 loop: CASSERQGANPMNTEAFF. The CDR3 coding sequence is TGTGCCAGCAGTGAGCGACAGGGGGCAAATCCTATGAACACTGAAGCTTTCTTT.

The chain uses TRBV6-1 and TRBJ2-1; 9 bases agree with TRBD2. This CDR3 has 14 amino acids. Germline assignment: CDR1 MNHNS and CDR2 SASEGT. V shed 7 bases, J shed 6 bases, and the junction held 7 bases outside the gene matches. CDR3 DNA: TGTGCCAGCACCGAGCGGGAGGCGGTCAATGAGCAGTTCTTC. Translated, it gives CASTEREAVNEQFF.

This clone came up a few times. J is TRBJ2-5 and V is TRBV2, with 9 bases matching TRBD1. This CDR3 is 14 amino acids long. Germline CDR1 is SNHLY and CDR2 is FYNNEI. V shed 4 bases, J shed 5 bases, and the junction held 5 bases outside the gene matches. The CDR3: CASSGTGGAETQYF. CDR3 bases: TGTGCCAGCAGTGGCACAGGGGGCGCGGAGACCCAGTACTTC. The variable domain in full, completed from reference TRBV2 and TRBJ2-5, reads EPEVTQTPSHQVTQMGQEVILRCVPISNHLYFYWYRQILGQKVEFLVSFYNNEISEKSEIFDDQFSVERPDGSNFTLKIRSTKLEDSAMYFCASSGTGGAETQYFGPGTRLLVL.

This clone occurred a few times. The gene calls are TRBV19 and TRBJ1-1, with D possibly being TRBD1 (5 bases). The germline V and J ends were trimmed by 3 bases and 7 bases, with 12 bases remaining between them. CDR3 length: 13 residues. CDR1 and CDR2 (germline): LNHDA, SQIVND (reference sequence). In nucleotides, the CDR3 is TGTGCCAGTAGTATCACCCCAGACAGTGAAGCTTTCTTT. Residues: CASSITPDSEAFF.

This clone showed up many times. J is TRBJ2-7 and V is TRBV5-1, with D possibly matching TRBD2 (6 bases). Germline V gives CDR1 SGHRS, CDR2 YFSETQ. V gave up 0 bases and J gave up 2 bases, with 9 bases separating them. CDR3 length equals 14 residues. The CDR3 region has the DNA TGCGCCAGCAGCTTGGGGGGGGTTGCCTACGAGCAGTACTTC. Translation: CASSLGGVAYEQYF.

The rearrangement links TRBV5-1 to TRBJ1-3; 7 bases are a match to TRBD1. V dropped 4 bases and J dropped 2; count of bases not matched to a gene: 9. Looked up from germline, CDR1 is SGHRS and CDR2 is YFSETQ. This CDR3 has 16 residues. This CDR3 reads CASSPDPGTAGNTIYF. CDR3 in DNA: TGCGCCAGCAGCCCGGACCCTGGGACAGCTGGAAACACCATATATTTT.